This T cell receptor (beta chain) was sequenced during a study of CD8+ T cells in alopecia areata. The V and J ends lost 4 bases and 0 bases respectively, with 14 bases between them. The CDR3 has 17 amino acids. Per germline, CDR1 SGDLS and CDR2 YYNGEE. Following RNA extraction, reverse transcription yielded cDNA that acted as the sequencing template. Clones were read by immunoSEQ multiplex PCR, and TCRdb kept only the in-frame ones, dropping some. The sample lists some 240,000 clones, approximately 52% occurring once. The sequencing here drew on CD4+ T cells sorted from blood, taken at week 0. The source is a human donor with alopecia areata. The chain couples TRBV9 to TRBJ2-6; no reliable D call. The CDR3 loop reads CASSPTLPYSGANVLTF. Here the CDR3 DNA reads TGTGCCAGCAGCCCTACGCTCCCGTACTCTGGGGCCAACGTCCTGACTTTC. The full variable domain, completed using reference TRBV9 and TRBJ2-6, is DSGVTQTPKHLITATGQRVTLRCSPRSGDLSVYWYQQSLDQGLQFLIQYYNGEERAKGNILERFSAQQFPDLHSELNLSSLELGDSALYFCASSPTLPYSGANVLTFGAGSRLTVL.